This T cell receptor (beta chain) was captured in a study of T cells in Graves' hyperthyroidism and ophthalmopathy. General observations from the study: Patients with ophthalmopathy were separated from those with stable hyperthyroidism by a 13 V-J model.

Amplification of TCR beta CDR3 regions was performed using RNA transcripts as template. Primed by the HTBI set, a first-round RT-PCR was run on the TCR CDR3. TCRdb recomputed calls from the multiplex PCR reads with MiXCR, one row per CDR3 protein. The table has 650,000 to 850,000 distinct CDR3 sequences, 18% seen once; the top ten hold roughly a sixth. About this clonotype: Its matching antigen is unknown.

Sequencing was carried out using blood. This receptor was obtained from a woman aged 45-65 years with Graves' hyperthyroidism that later progressed to Graves' ophthalmopathy.

CDR3 sequence reads: CASRPGQGVAKNIQYF. In DNA, the CDR3 is TGTGCCAGCAGACCCGGACAGGGAGTGGCGAAAAACATTCAGTACTTC. The V gene is TRBV2, the J gene TRBJ2-4; TRBD1 matches at 8 bases. The CDR3 runs 16 residues. Germline V gene sequence: CDR1 SNHLY, CDR2 FYNNEI. The V and J ends lost 6 bases and 4 bases, in that order; junction bases with no gene match: 11. The variable domain in full, completed from reference TRBV2 and TRBJ2-4, reads EPEVTQTPSHQVTQMGQEVILRCVPISNHLYFYWYRQILGQKVEFLVSFYNNEISEKSEIFDDQFSVERPDGSNFTLKIRSTKLEDSAMYFCASRPGQGVAKNIQYFGAGTRLSVL.